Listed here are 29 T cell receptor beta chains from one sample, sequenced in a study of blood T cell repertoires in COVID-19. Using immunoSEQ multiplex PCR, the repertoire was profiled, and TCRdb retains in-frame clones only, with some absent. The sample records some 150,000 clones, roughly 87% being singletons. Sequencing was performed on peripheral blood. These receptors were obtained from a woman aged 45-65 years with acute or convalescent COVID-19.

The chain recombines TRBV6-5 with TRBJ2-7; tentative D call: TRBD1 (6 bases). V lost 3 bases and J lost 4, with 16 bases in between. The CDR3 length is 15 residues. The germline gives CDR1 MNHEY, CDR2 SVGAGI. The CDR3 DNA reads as TGTGCCAGCAGTTATGCGACAGGAGTGGGTTACGAGCAGTACTTC. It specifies CASSYATGVGYEQYF.

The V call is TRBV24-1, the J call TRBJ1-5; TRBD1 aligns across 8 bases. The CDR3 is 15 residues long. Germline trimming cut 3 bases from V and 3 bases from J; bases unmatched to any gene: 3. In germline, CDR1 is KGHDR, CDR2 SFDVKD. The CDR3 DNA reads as TGTGCCACCAGTGATAGGACAGGGTCCAATCAGCCCCAGCATTTT. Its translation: CATSDRTGSNQPQHF.

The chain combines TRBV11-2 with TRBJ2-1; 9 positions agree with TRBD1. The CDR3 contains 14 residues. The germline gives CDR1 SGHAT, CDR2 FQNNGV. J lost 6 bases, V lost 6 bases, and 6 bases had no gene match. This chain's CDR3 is CASSRDREGNEQFF. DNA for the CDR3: TGTGCCAGCAGTAGGGACAGGGAAGGCAATGAGCAGTTCTTC.

CDR3 protein: CAISSGQTYEQYF. The CDR3 region has the DNA TGTGCCATCAGCTCGGGACAGACCTACGAGCAGTACTTC. The genes are TRBV10-3 and TRBJ2-7, with 7 bases fitting TRBD1. From germline, CDR1 is ENHRY and CDR2 SYGVKD. V dropped 6 bases and J dropped 2; count of bases not matched to a gene: 4. The CDR3 is 13 amino acids.

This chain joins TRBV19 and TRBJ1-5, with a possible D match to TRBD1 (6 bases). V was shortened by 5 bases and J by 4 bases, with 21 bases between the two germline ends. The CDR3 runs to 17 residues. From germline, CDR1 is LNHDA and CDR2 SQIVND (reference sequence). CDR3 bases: TGTGCCAGTAGTCCCCTCCAGGCAGGGGCAATTAATCAGCCCCAGCATTTT. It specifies CASSPLQAGAINQPQHF. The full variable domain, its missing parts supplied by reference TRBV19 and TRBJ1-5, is DGGITQSPKYLFRKEGQNVTLSCEQNLNHDAMYWYRQDPGQGLRLIYYSQIVNDFQKGDIAEGYSVSREKKESFPLTVTSAQKNPTAFYLCASSPLQAGAINQPQHFGDGTRLSIL.

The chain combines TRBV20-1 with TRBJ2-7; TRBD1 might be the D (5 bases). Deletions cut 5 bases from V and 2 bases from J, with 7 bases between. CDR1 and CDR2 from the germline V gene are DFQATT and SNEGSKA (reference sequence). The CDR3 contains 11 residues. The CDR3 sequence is CSADRAYEQYF. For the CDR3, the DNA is TGCAGTGCTGACAGAGCCTACGAGCAGTACTTC.

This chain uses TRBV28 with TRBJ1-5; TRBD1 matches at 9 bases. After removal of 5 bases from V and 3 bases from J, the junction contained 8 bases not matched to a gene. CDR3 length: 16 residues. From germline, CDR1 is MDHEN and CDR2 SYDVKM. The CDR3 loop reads CASSDQDRGINQPQHF. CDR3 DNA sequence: TGTGCCAGCAGTGACCAAGACAGGGGGATCAATCAGCCCCAGCATTTT.

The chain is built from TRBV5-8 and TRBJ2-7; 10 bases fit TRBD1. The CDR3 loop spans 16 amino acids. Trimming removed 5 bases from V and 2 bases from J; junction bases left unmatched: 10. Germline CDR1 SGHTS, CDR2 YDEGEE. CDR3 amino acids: CASRTVDRGYPYEQYF. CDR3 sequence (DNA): TGTGCCAGCAGGACTGTGGACAGGGGGTACCCCTACGAGCAGTACTTC.

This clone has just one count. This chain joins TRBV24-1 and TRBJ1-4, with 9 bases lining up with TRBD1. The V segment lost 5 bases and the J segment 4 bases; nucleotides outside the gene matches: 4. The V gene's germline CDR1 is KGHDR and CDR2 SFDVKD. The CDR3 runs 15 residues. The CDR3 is CATSGQDRGNEKLFF. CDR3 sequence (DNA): TGTGCCACCAGTGGCCAGGACAGGGGTAATGAAAAACTGTTTTTT.

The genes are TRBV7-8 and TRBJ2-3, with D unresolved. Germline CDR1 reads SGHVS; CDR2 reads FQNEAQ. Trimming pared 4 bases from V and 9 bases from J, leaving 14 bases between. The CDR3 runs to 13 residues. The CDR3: CASSSAPVNTQYF. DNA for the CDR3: TGTGCCAGCAGCTCCGCCCCGGTTAACACGCAGTATTTT. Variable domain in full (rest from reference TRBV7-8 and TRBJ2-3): GAGVSQSPRYKVAKRGQDVALRCDPISGHVSLFWYQQALGQGPEFLTYFQNEAQLDKSGLPSDRFFAERPEGSVSTLKIQRTQQEDSAVYLCASSSAPVNTQYFGPGTRLTVL.

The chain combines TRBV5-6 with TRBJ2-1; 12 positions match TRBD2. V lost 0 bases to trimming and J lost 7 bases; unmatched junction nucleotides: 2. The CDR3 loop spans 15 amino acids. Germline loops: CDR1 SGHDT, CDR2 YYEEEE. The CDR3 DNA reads TGTGCCAGCAGCTTGGAAGGACTAGCGGGGAATGAGCAGTTCTTC. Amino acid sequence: CASSLEGLAGNEQFF. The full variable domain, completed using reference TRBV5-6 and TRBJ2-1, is DAGVTQSPTHLIKTRGQQVTLRCSPKSGHDTVSWYQQALGQGPQFIFQYYEEEERQRGNFPDRFSGHQFPNYSSELNVNALLLGDSALYLCASSLEGLAGNEQFFGPGTRLTVL.

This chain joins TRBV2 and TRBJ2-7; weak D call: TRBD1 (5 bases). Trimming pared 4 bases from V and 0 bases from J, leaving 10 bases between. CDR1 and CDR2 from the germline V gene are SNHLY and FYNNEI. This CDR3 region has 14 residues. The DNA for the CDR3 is TGTGCCAGCAGTGTCCCAGGGCTCTCCTACGAGCAGTACTTC. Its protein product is CASSVPGLSYEQYF.

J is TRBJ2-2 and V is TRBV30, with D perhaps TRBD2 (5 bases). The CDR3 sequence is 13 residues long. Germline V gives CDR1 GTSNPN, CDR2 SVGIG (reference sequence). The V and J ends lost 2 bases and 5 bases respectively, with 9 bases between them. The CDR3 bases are TGTGCCTGGAGTTGGACTCCTACCGGGGAGCTGTTTTTT. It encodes CAWSWTPTGELFF.

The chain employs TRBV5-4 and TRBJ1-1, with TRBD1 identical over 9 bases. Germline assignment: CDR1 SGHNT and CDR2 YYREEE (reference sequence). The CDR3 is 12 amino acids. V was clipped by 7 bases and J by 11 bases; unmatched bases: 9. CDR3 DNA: TGTGCCAGCTGGGACAGGGACGCGGTGGCTTTCTTT. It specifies CASWDRDAVAFF.

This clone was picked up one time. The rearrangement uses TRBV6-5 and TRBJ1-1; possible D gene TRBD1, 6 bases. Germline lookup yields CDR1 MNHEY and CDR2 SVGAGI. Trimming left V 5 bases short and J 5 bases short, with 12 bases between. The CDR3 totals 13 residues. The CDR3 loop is CASSPGDRTEAFF. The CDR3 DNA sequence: TGTGCCAGCAGTCCAGGGGATAGGACTGAAGCTTTCTTT.

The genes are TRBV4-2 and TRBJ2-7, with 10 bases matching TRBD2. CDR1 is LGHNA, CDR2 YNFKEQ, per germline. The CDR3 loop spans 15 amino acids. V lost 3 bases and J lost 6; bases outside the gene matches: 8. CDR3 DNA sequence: TGTGCCAGCAGCCACCCAAAGCGGGAGGGCGCCGAGCAGTACTTC. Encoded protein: CASSHPKREGAEQYF.

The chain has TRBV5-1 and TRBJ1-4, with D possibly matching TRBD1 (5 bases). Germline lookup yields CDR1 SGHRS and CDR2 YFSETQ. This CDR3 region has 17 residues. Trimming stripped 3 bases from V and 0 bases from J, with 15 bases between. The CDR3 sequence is CASSWAGTGATNEKLFF. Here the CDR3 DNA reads TGCGCCAGCAGCTGGGCGGGGACCGGTGCAACTAATGAAAAACTGTTTTTT.

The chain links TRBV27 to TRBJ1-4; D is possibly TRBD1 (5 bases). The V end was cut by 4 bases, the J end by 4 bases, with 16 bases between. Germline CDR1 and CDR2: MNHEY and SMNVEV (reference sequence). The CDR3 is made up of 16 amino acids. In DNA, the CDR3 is TGTGCCAGCAGTTCAATAGGATGGGGGGTTAATGAAAAACTGTTTTTT. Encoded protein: CASSSIGWGVNEKLFF.

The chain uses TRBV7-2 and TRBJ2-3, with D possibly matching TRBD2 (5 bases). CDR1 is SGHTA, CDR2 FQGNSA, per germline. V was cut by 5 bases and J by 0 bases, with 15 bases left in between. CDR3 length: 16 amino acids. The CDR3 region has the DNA TGTGCCAGCAGCCCCGCCGTTAGCGTGAGCACAGATACGCAGTATTTT. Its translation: CASSPAVSVSTDTQYF.

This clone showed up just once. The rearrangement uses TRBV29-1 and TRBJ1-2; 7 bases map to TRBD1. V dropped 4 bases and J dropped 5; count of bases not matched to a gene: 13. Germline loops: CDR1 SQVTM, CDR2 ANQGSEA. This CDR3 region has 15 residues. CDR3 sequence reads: CSVGTGAARSYGYTF. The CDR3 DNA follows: TGCAGCGTTGGGACAGGCGCTGCCCGGAGTTATGGCTACACCTTC.

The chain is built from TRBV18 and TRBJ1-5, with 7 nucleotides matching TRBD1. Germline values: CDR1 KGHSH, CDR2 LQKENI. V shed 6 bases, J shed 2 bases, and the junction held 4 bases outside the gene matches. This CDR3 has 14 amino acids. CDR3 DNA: TGTGCCAGCTCCCCCCAGGGGGGCAATCAGCCCCAGCATTTT. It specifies CASSPQGGNQPQHF. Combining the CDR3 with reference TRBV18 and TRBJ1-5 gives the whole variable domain NAGVMQNPRHLVRRRGQEARLRCSPMKGHSHVYWYRQLPEEGLKFMVYLQKENIIDESGMPKERFSAEFPKEGPSILRIQQVVRGDSAAYFCASSPQGGNQPQHFGDGTRLSIL.

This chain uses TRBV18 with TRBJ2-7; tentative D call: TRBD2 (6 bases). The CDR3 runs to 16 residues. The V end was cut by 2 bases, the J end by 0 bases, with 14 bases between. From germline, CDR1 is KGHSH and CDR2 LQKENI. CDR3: CASSPLGGASSYEQYF. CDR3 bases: TGTGCCAGCTCACCATTAGGCGGGGCCAGCTCCTACGAGCAGTACTTC.

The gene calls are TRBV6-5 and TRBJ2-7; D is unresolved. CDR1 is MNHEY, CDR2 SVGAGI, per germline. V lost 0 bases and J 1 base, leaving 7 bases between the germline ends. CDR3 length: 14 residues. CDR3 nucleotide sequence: TGTGCCAGCAGTTACTCCCCAGGATCCTACGAGCAGTACTTC. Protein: CASSYSPGSYEQYF.

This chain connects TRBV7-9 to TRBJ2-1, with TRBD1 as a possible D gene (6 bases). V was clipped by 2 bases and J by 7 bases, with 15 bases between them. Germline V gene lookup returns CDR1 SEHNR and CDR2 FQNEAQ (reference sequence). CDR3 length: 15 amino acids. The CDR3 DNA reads TGTGCCAGCAGCTTACCTAAGGACAGCTATAATGAGCAGTTCTTC. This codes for CASSLPKDSYNEQFF.

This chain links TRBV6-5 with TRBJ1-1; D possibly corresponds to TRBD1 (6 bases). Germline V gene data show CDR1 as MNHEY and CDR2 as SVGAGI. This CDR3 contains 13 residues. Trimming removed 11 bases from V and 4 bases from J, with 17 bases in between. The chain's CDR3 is CAVNRAGSTEAFF. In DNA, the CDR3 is TGTGCCGTCAACAGGGCAGGTTCCACTGAAGCTTTCTTT.

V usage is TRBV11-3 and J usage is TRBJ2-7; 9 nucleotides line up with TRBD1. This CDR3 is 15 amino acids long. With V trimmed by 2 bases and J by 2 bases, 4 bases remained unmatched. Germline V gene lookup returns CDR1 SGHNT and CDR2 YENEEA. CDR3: CASSLLGQGPYEQYF. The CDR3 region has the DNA TGTGCCAGCAGCTTATTGGGACAGGGACCCTACGAGCAGTACTTC.

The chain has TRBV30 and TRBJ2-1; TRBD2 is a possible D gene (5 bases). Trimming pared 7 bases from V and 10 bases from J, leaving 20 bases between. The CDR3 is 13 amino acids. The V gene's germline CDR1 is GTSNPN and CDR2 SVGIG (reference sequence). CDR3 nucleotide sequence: TGTGCCTCCTCTGGACTGTCGTCGGGCGAGCAGTTCTTC. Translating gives CASSGLSSGEQFF.

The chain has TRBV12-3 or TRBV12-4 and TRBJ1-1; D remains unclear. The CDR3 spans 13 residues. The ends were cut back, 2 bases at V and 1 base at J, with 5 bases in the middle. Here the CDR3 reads CASSLIWNTEAFF. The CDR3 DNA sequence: TGTGCCAGCAGTTTAATCTGGAACACTGAAGCTTTCTTT.

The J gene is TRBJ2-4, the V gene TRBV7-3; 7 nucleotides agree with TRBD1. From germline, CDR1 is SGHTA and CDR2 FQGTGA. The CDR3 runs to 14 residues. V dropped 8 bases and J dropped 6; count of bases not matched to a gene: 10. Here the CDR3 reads CASGSGGSGNIQYF. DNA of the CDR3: TGTGCCAGCGGGTCAGGGGGTTCGGGAAACATTCAGTACTTC.